The rows below give T cell receptor beta chains drawn from one sample of a study of OX40 agonist ivuxolimab in advanced cancers. Assay: immunoSEQ multiplex PCR; the TCRdb copy retains only in-frame clones and omits some. Among under 150,000 clones listed, 80% to 90% were seen once. The sequencing used CD4+ or CD8+ T cells sorted from blood, collected in a trial of the OX40 agonist ivuxolimab. These TCRs come from an adult with an advanced solid tumor such as melanoma, head and neck, liver or kidney cancer. Each CDR3 is given with its conserved first and last residue. D genes are given only for firm matches. Size is stated for part of the rows, as once, few or many counts, or as a class when the clone is expanded.

j_call,v_call,clone_size,d_call,cdr3_nt,cdr3_aa
TRBJ2-7,TRBV30,.,TRBD2,TGTGCCTGGAGCCCCTCGACTAGCGTAAACTACGAGCAGTACTTC,CAWSPSTSVNYEQYF
TRBJ1-2,TRBV30,.,.,TGTGCCTGGACACGTACCTATGGCTACACCTTC,CAWTRTYGYTF
TRBJ1-6,TRBV7-2,few,.,TGTGCCAGCAGCTCTGGGATCTCGAGTTCACCCCTCCACTTT,CASSSGISSSPLHF
TRBJ2-7,TRBV6-6,.,.,TGTGCCAGCAGTAGAGGACAACTCTCCTACGAGCAGTACTTC,CASSRGQLSYEQYF
TRBJ2-3,TRBV30,.,TRBD1,TGTGCCTGGAGTCAGGGGGCCGATTCGACAGATACGCAGTATTTT,CAWSQGADSTDTQYF
TRBJ2-2,TRBV11-3,.,TRBD2,TGTGCCAGCAGCCCCGGGGGGGCCGGGGAGCTGTTTTTT,CASSPGGAGELFF
TRBJ2-3,TRBV5-1,.,TRBD1,TGCGCCAGCAGCTTGGCGGACAGGGGAGATACGCAGTATTTT,CASSLADRGDTQYF
TRBJ2-1,TRBV13,.,TRBD2,TGTGCCAGCAGCCACCGGGGACTAGGGAGCTCCTACAATGAGCAGTTCTTC,CASSHRGLGSSYNEQFF
TRBJ2-2,TRBV5-4,.,.,TGTGCCAGCAGCTCCCAGGGGTCCTACACCGGGGAGCTGTTTTTT,CASSSQGSYTGELFF
TRBJ1-4,TRBV5-4,.,.,TGTGCCAGCAGCTTGGCAGGAGAGGTCAGGGCAACTAATGAAAAACTGTTTTTT,CASSLAGEVRATNEKLFF
TRBJ2-7,TRBV6-1,.,.,TGTGCCAGCAGTCGTGAGGGGGAGGGGCTCTACGAGCAGTACTTC,CASSREGEGLYEQYF
TRBJ1-2,TRBV20-1,.,.,TGCAGTGCCAGAGACCCGCCTGGCTACACCTTC,CSARDPPGYTF
TRBJ2-7,TRBV4-2,.,.,TGTGCCAGCAGCCCGCGGGAAGGGGCGGAAGACGAGCAGTACTTC,CASSPREGAEDEQYF
TRBJ1-1,TRBV18,.,.,TGTGCCAGCTCACTAGGAATACAGGGACTGAACACTGAAGCTTTCTTT,CASSLGIQGLNTEAFF
TRBJ2-3,TRBV30,.,.,TGTGCCTGGAACCGGGACCGGAGCACAGATACGCAGTATTTT,CAWNRDRSTDTQYF
TRBJ2-5,TRBV7-3,.,TRBD2,TGTGCCAGCAGCTCCGAACTAGCGGGGGGTCGGGAGACCCAGTACTTC,CASSSELAGGRETQYF